This T cell receptor beta chain was captured by sequencing in a study of T cell repertoires in cytomegalovirus infection. Study as a whole: Researchers turned to recently identified HLA-C-restricted CMV epitopes as well as well-studied HLA-B-restricted ones. Carrying CMV and the relevant HLA type showed in public TCR beta signatures. Regarding the study as a whole: Cumulative public TCR beta family frequency identified CMV carriers with the relevant HLA. The response measured ex vivo was dominated by TCR beta clonotypes (HLA-C-restricted and CMV-specific).

TCRdb redid the calling of the reads with MiXCR, one entry per CDR3 protein. This table holds around 900,000 distinct CDR3 sequences, 30% to 40% found once. As regards this clonotype: As yet, its antigen is unknown.

Germline V gives CDR1 MNHEY, CDR2 SVGAGI. The CDR3 sequence is 15 residues long. After removal of 4 bases from V and 4 bases from J, the junction contained 7 bases not matched to a gene. The sequenced sample was cultured CD8+ T cells from PBMCs, obtained from culture after CMV antigen stimulation. The receptor's source is a human donor in good health (CMV status not recorded). Some clones in this sample may be carry-over from other donors' samples. This chain joins TRBV6-5 and TRBJ1-2; 9 bases agree with TRBD1. This CDR3 reads CASSWSGQGLYGYTF. The CDR3 region has the DNA TGTGCCAGCAGTTGGTCGGGACAGGGCCTCTATGGCTACACCTTC.